Listed below are T cell receptor beta chains from one sample, sequenced in a study of vaccination effects on CD4 cells after COVID-19. Repertoires were generated with immunoSEQ multiplex PCR, while TCRdb's copy carries only in-frame clones and drops some. Of about 72,000 clones in the sample, 60% to 80% were seen once. Antigen specificity for these receptors is unknown. Sample: CD4+ T cells from PBMCs cultured without peptide, taken before COVID-19 vaccination. Every receptor here comes from a human donor who received a COVID-19 vaccine. Each CDR3 is given with its conserved first and last residue. D genes are given only for firm matches. The listing skips clone size in some rows; elsewhere it reads once, few, many or a size class.

size,V,D,J,CDR3,DNA
.,TRBV6-5,TRBD1,TRBJ1-4,CASRQTGWGGKLFF,TGTGCCAGCAGACAGACAGGGTGGGGAGGAAAACTGTTTTTT
.,TRBV18,.,TRBJ1-1,CASSPPRGRDRMNTEAFF,TGTGCCAGCTCACCACCGCGGGGGCGCGATCGTATGAACACTGAAGCTTTCTTT
once,TRBV6-2/TRBV6-3,.,TRBJ2-3,CASSYGPGESTDTQYF,TGTGCCAGCAGTTACGGACCTGGAGAGAGCACAGATACGCAGTATTTT
.,TRBV6-2/TRBV6-3,.,TRBJ1-2,CASSYAGAVSDYGYTF,TGTGCCAGCAGTTACGCGGGGGCCGTTTCGGACTATGGCTACACCTTC
.,TRBV19,.,TRBJ1-3,CASTKEMVFSGNTIYF,TGTGCCAGCACCAAGGAGATGGTGTTCTCTGGAAACACCATATATTTT
.,TRBV5-5,.,TRBJ1-2,CASSLAPPPTDKDGYTF,TGTGCCAGCAGCTTGGCCCCACCACCAACCGACAAGGATGGCTACACCTTC
.,TRBV4-2,.,TRBJ2-2,CASSQDRISNTGELFF,TGTGCCAGCAGCCAAGACCGAATATCGAACACCGGGGAGCTGTTTTTT
.,TRBV5-4,.,TRBJ2-3,CASSLSGTGDTQYF,TGTGCCAGCAGCTTGAGCGGGACAGGAGATACGCAGTATTTT
.,TRBV6-6,TRBD1,TRBJ1-5,CASSRGTGWDQPQHF,TGTGCCAGCAGTCGGGGGACAGGGTGGGATCAGCCCCAGCATTTT
.,TRBV12-3/TRBV12-4,.,TRBJ1-2,CASSSRNVGGYTF,TGTGCCAGCAGCTCGCGAAATGTAGGGGGCTACACCTTC
.,TRBV19,TRBD1,TRBJ2-1,CASRNRGRDNEQFF,TGTGCCAGTAGGAACAGGGGGCGGGACAATGAGCAGTTCTTC
.,TRBV29-1,.,TRBJ2-3,CSVNLDRRGDTQYF,TGCAGCGTAAACTTGGACCGGAGGGGAGATACGCAGTATTTT
.,TRBV7-3,TRBD2,TRBJ2-5,CASSQVGGEETQYF,TGTGCCAGCAGCCAAGTCGGGGGGGAGGAGACCCAGTACTTC
.,TRBV4-1,.,TRBJ2-5,CASSQDPVNQETQYF,TGCGCCAGCAGCCAAGACCCGGTGAACCAAGAGACCCAGTACTTC
.,TRBV6-1,.,TRBJ1-1,CASSEGPTNTEAFF,TGTGCCAGCAGTGAAGGGCCGACGAACACTGAAGCTTTCTTT
.,TRBV23-1,.,TRBJ1-5,CASSQSRQGKGSNQPQHF,TGCGCCAGCAGTCAATCGAGGCAGGGGAAGGGTAGCAATCAGCCCCAGCATTTT
few,TRBV6-5,.,TRBJ2-2,CASSNEQRGTGELFF,TGTGCCAGCAGCAACGAACAACGGGGCACCGGGGAGCTGTTTTTT
.,TRBV11-2,.,TRBJ1-1,CASSLRLENTEAFF,TGTGCCAGCAGCTTGAGACTAGAGAACACTGAAGCTTTCTTT
.,TRBV9,TRBD1,TRBJ2-5,CASSENRGETQYF,TGTGCCAGCAGCGAAAACAGGGGAGAGACCCAGTACTTC
.,TRBV12-2,.,TRBJ1-6,CASRPSRTARSYNSPLHF,TGTGCAAGTCGCCCCTCACGGACGGCTCGCTCCTATAATTCACCCCTCCACTTT
.,TRBV19,.,TRBJ2-5,CASSSLTGFQETQYF,TGTGCCAGTAGTTCTCTAACAGGGTTCCAAGAGACCCAGTACTTC
.,TRBV6-2/TRBV6-3,.,TRBJ2-1,CASSDTGTEQFF,TGTGCCAGCAGTGACACTGGGACAGAGCAGTTCTTC
few,TRBV24-1,.,TRBJ2-4,CATSDSSGPNIQYF,TGTGCCACCAGTGATTCCTCGGGACCAAACATTCAGTACTTC
.,TRBV4-2,.,TRBJ1-1,CASSQEGRAEAFF,TGTGCCAGCAGCCAAGAGGGACGGGCTGAAGCTTTCTTT
.,TRBV7-8,.,TRBJ1-1,CASSLALGGTEAFF,TGTGCCAGCAGCTTAGCTTTGGGAGGCACTGAAGCTTTCTTT
.,TRBV4-3,.,TRBJ1-2,CASSQVRADYGYTF,TGCGCCAGCAGCCAAGTAAGGGCCGACTATGGCTACACCTTC
.,TRBV7-8,TRBD2,TRBJ2-5,CASTIRGLAGGQETQYF,TGTGCCAGCACCATAAGGGGACTAGCGGGAGGACAAGAGACCCAGTACTTC
few,TRBV10-3,.,TRBJ1-2,CATYTPGEGYGYTF,TGTGCCACTTACACTCCGGGGGAAGGCTATGGCTACACCTTC
.,TRBV19,TRBD1,TRBJ2-3,CASSVDRGRASTDTQYF,TGTGCCAGTAGCGTTGACAGGGGGCGGGCTAGCACAGATACGCAGTATTTT
few,TRBV5-4,.,TRBJ1-3,CASSLAATAGNTIYF,TGTGCCAGCAGCTTGGCCGCGACAGCGGGAAACACCATATATTTT
once,TRBV6-5,TRBD1,TRBJ2-2,CASRQQGVNTGELFF,TGTGCCAGCAGACAACAGGGGGTTAACACCGGGGAGCTGTTTTTT
.,TRBV19,.,TRBJ1-5,CASSKGGASNQPQHF,TGTGCCAGTAGTAAGGGGGGGGCTAGCAATCAGCCCCAGCATTTT
.,TRBV18,TRBD1,TRBJ1-3,CASSRDRAGNTIYF,TGTGCCAGCTCGCGCGACAGGGCTGGAAACACCATATATTTT
.,TRBV29-1,TRBD2,TRBJ2-1,CSGLSGGAYNEQFF,TGCAGCGGACTTAGCGGGGGGGCCTACAATGAGCAGTTCTTC
.,TRBV30,.,TRBJ2-1,CAWDRGRVSGGARYNEQFF,TGTGCCTGGGACAGGGGGCGCGTTAGCGGGGGGGCCCGCTACAATGAGCAGTTCTTC
.,TRBV4-1,TRBD1,TRBJ1-1,CASTQEGQGTGAEAFF,TGCGCCAGCACTCAGGAAGGACAGGGAACGGGGGCTGAAGCTTTCTTT
once,TRBV3-1/TRBV3-2,TRBD1,TRBJ1-2,CASSHLLSTGVYGYTF,TGTGCCAGCAGCCACCTATTATCGACAGGGGTCTATGGCTACACCTTC
once,TRBV9,TRBD1,TRBJ2-3,CASSPGTGRADTQYF,TGTGCCAGCAGCCCCGGGACAGGCCGGGCAGATACGCAGTATTTT
.,TRBV4-2,.,TRBJ2-1,CASSLQTSGNEQFF,TGTGCCAGCAGCCTCCAAACCAGCGGCAATGAGCAGTTCTTC
.,TRBV3-1/TRBV3-2,.,TRBJ1-1,CASSQALRAPNTEAFF,TGTGCCAGCAGCCAAGCTCTTAGGGCACCCAACACTGAAGCTTTCTTT
.,TRBV12-3/TRBV12-4,.,TRBJ2-3,CASSPTTDTQYF,TGTGCCAGCAGCCCCACCACAGATACGCAGTATTTT
.,TRBV11-2,.,TRBJ1-4,CASSLDRNEKLFF,TGTGCCAGCAGCTTAGATAGGAATGAAAAACTGTTTTTT
.,TRBV5-1,.,TRBJ2-5,CASSLEGGETQYF,TGCGCCAGCAGCTTGGAGGGGGGAGAGACCCAGTACTTC
.,TRBV19,.,TRBJ1-2,CASSIRGRTNYGYTF,TGTGCCAGTAGTATAAGGGGCCGTACTAACTATGGCTACACCTTC
.,TRBV30,.,TRBJ2-2,CAWSRLNTGELFF,TGTGCCTGGAGCCGACTGAACACCGGGGAGCTGTTTTTT
.,TRBV9,.,TRBJ1-1,CASSVVGQGNTEAFF,TGTGCCAGCAGCGTAGTAGGGCAGGGGAACACTGAAGCTTTCTTT
.,TRBV5-6,TRBD1,TRBJ2-5,CASSSNGQGQETQYF,TGTGCCAGCAGCTCAAATGGACAGGGACAAGAGACCCAGTACTTC
.,TRBV6-5,.,TRBJ2-2,CAIKESNTGELFF,TGTGCCATCAAGGAATCGAACACCGGGGAGCTGTTTTTT
.,TRBV6-5,TRBD1,TRBJ1-1,CASRAGTDDTEAFF,TGTGCCAGCAGGGCGGGGACAGACGACACTGAAGCTTTCTTT
few,TRBV10-1,.,TRBJ1-6,CASSETLLEPLHF,TGCGCCAGCAGTGAGACCTTACTCGAACCTCTCCACTTT
.,TRBV29-1,.,TRBJ1-6,CSVEENGAKNSPLHF,TGCAGCGTTGAAGAGAACGGGGCGAAGAATTCACCCCTCCACTTT
once,TRBV3-1/TRBV3-2,.,TRBJ2-3,CASSWGGSRTDTQYF,TGTGCCAGCAGCTGGGGGGGCTCCAGGACAGATACGCAGTATTTT
.,TRBV6-5,TRBD1,TRBJ2-2,CATGQGINTGELFF,TGTGCCACCGGACAGGGGATCAACACCGGGGAGCTGTTTTTT
.,TRBV10-3,.,TRBJ1-1,CAISRSGTVNTEAFF,TGTGCCATCAGTAGGTCCGGGACGGTGAACACTGAAGCTTTCTTT